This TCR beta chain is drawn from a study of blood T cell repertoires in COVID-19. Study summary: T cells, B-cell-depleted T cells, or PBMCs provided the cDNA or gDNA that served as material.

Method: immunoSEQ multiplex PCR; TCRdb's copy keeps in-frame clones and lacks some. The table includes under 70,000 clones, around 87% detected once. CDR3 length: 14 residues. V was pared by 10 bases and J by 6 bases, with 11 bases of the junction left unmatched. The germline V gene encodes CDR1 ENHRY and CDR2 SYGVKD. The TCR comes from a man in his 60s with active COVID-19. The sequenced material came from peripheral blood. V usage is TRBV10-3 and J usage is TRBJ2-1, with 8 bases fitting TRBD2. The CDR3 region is CATRIAGRSNEQFF. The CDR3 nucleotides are TGTGCCACACGGATAGCGGGAAGGTCCAATGAGCAGTTCTTC.